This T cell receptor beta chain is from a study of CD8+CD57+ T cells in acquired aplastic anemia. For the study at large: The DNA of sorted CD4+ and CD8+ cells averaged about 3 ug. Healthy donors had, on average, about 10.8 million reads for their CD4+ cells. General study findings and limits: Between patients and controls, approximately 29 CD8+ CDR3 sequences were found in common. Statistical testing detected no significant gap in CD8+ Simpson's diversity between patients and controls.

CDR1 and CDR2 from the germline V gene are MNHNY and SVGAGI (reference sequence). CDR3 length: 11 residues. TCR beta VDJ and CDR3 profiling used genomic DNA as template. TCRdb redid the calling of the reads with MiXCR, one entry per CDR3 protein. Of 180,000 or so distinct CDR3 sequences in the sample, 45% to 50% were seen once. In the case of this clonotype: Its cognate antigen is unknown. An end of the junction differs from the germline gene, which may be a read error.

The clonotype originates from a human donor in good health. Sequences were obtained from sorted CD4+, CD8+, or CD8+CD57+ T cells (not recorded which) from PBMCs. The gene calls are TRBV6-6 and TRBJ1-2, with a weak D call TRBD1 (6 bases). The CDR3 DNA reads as TGTGCGACAGGTTCGAACCATGGTTACACCTTC. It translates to CATGSNHGYTF.